The clone carrying this T cell receptor (beta chain) was counted between two and nine times. This sample stems from a study of T cells in Graves' hyperthyroidism and ophthalmopathy. V was pared by 4 bases and J by 0 bases, with 10 bases between. The CDR3 has 15 residues. Germline loops: CDR1 KGHSH, CDR2 LQKENI. Amplification yielded TCR beta CDR3 regions, with RNA transcripts as the source. The HTBI primer set drove a first-round RT-PCR of the TCR CDR3. TCRdb re-called the multiplex PCR reads through MiXCR, storing one row per CDR3 protein. The sample shows 250,000 to 300,000 distinct CDR3 sequences, about 13% of them seen only once.

This TCR was recovered from a woman in her thirties or forties with Graves' hyperthyroidism. The chain employs TRBV18 and TRBJ2-1, with D unclear. The sample consisted of blood. CDR3 bases: TGTGCCAGCTCACTTTTGTTAAGCTCCTACAATGAGCAGTTCTTC. Translated: CASSLLLSSYNEQFF.